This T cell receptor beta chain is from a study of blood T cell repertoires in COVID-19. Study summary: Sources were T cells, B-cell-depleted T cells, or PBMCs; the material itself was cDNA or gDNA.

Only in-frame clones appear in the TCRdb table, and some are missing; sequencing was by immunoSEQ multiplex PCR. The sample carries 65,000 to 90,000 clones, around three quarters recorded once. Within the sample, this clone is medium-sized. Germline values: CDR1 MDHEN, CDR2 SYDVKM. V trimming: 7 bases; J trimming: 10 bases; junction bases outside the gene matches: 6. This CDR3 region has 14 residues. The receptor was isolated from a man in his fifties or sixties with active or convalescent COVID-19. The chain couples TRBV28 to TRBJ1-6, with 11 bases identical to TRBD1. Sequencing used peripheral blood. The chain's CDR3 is CASKPGQGGSPLHF. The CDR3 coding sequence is TGTGCCAGCAAACCGGGACAGGGGGGATCACCCCTCCACTTT.